This is a list of T cell receptor beta chains from one sample in a study of PD-L1 blockade in urothelial cancer. Sequenced by immunoSEQ multiplex PCR; TCRdb stores in-frame clones only, minus some. The sample records tens of thousands of clones, 85% being singletons. The input for sequencing was PBMCs, taken around atezolizumab (anti-PD-L1) treatment. The receptors shown here come from a man in his forties or fifties with urothelial cancer. Both conserved end residues are part of each CDR3. D genes are given only for firm matches. Rows give clone size only sometimes, using once, few, many, or a class for an expanded clone.

TRBJ2-1,.,TRBD2,TRBV19,CASSRKTSANEQFF,TGTGCCAGTAGTAGAAAGACTAGCGCCAATGAGCAGTTCTTC
TRBJ2-3,.,.,TRBV9,CASSGPRGGTDTQYF,TGTGCCAGCAGCGGGCCCAGGGGAGGCACAGATACGCAGTATTTT
TRBJ1-1,.,TRBD1,TRBV9,CASSLDRASTEAFF,TGTGCCAGCAGCCTGGACAGGGCTAGCACTGAAGCTTTCTTT
TRBJ2-1,.,.,TRBV11-2,CASSLLRATTGIDEQFF,TGTGCCAGCAGCTTACTTCGTGCCACTACCGGGATCGATGAGCAGTTCTTC
TRBJ2-4,.,.,TRBV10-3,CAISDKPKENIQYF,TGTGCCATCAGTGATAAACCGAAGGAGAACATTCAGTACTTC
TRBJ2-2,once,TRBD2,TRBV28,CASSLRGDTGELFF,TGTGCCAGCAGTTTACGGGGGGACACCGGGGAGCTGTTTTTT
TRBJ1-2,.,TRBD1,TRBV23-1,CASSQSTGGLLYGYTF,TGCGCCAGCAGTCAATCAACAGGGGGTTTGCTCTATGGCTACACCTTC
TRBJ2-7,.,.,TRBV7-9,CASSTLATGVYF,TGTGCCAGCAGCACGCTAGCGACCGGGGTGTACTTC
TRBJ1-3,.,.,TRBV5-4,CASSLGSGGNTIYF,TGTGCCAGCAGCTTGGGGTCGGGGGGAAACACCATATATTTT
TRBJ2-7,.,.,TRBV13,CASSFSDRMAEQYF,TGTGCCAGCAGCTTTTCAGACAGAATGGCCGAGCAGTACTTC
TRBJ1-1,.,TRBD1,TRBV19,CASSITGGTEAFF,TGTGCCAGTAGTATAACAGGGGGGACTGAAGCTTTCTTT
TRBJ2-4,once,.,TRBV6-5,CASSYSNRKNDIQYF,TGTGCCAGCAGTTACTCGAACAGGAAGAATGACATTCAGTACTTC
TRBJ1-2,.,TRBD1,TRBV27,CASSLSGTGQDGYTF,TGTGCCAGCAGTTTATCTGGGACAGGGCAAGATGGCTACACCTTC
TRBJ2-5,once,TRBD1,TRBV30,CAWSIGTVQETQYF,TGTGCCTGGAGTATCGGGACAGTCCAAGAGACCCAGTACTTC
TRBJ2-1,.,TRBD2,TRBV11-2,CASSQGRGGSHNEQFF,TGTGCCAGCAGCCAGGGGCGGGGGGGCTCTCACAATGAGCAGTTCTTC
TRBJ1-1,.,.,TRBV7-8,CASSLRGGEAFF,TGTGCCAGCAGCCTGCGGGGTGGTGAAGCTTTCTTT
TRBJ2-7,once,TRBD2,TRBV19,CASSWLGGSGYEQYF,TGTGCCAGTAGTTGGCTGGGCGGGAGCGGGTACGAGCAGTACTTC
TRBJ1-5,.,.,TRBV28,CASSSYQPQHF,TGTGCCAGCAGTTCGTATCAGCCCCAGCATTTT
TRBJ2-7,.,TRBD1,TRBV6-5,CASNDGTGVRYEQYF,TGTGCCAGCAACGACGGGACAGGGGTTCGGTACGAGCAGTACTTC
TRBJ2-4,.,TRBD2,TRBV25-1,CASSATGTNENIQYF,TGTGCCAGCAGTGCGACCGGGACTAACGAAAACATTCAGTACTTC
TRBJ2-3,.,.,TRBV5-5,CASSLTGESQTQYF,TGTGCCAGCAGCTTGACGGGGGAGTCTCAGACGCAGTATTTT
TRBJ1-2,.,.,TRBV7-6,CASTPQEGKGGYTF,TGTGCCAGCACCCCCCAGGAGGGGAAGGGCGGCTACACCTTC
TRBJ2-7,.,TRBD1,TRBV11-1,CASSLAGTGAYEQYF,TGTGCCAGCAGCTTAGCCGGGACAGGAGCCTACGAGCAGTACTTC